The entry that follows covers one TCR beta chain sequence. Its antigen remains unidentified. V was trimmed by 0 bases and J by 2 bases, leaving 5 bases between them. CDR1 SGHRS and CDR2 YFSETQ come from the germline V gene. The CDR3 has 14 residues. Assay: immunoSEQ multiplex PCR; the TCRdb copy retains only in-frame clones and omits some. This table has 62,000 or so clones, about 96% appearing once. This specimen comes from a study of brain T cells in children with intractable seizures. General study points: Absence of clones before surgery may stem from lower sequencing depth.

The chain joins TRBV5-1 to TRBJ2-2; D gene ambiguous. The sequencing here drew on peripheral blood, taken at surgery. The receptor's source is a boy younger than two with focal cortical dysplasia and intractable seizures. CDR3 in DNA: TGCGCCAGCAGCTTGGGACACAACACCGGGGAGCTGTTTTTT. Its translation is CASSLGHNTGELFF.